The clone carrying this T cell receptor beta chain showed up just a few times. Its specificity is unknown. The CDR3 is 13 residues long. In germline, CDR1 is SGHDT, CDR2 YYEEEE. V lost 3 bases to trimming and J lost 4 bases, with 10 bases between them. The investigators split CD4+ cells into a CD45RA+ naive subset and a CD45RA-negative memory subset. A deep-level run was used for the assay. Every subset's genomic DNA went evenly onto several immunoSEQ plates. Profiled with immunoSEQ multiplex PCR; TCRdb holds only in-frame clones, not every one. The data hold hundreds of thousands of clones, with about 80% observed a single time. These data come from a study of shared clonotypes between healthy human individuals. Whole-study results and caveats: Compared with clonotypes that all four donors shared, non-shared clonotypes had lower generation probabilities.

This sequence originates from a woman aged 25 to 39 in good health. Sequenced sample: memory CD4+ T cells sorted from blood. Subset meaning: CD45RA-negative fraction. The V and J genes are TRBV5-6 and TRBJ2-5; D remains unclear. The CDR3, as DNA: TGTGCCAGCAGCTCCCTAGACCGAGAGACCCAGTACTTC. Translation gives CASSSLDRETQYF.